Listed here is a single TCR beta chain. Its antigen remains unknown. The sample comes from a study of vaccination effects on CD4 cells after COVID-19. Study overall: Post-vaccine draws lagged the second dose by a median of 72 days.

V lost 1 base to trimming and J lost 0 bases; unmatched junction nucleotides: 14. The CDR3 totals 20 residues. Germline values: CDR1 MGHRA, CDR2 YSYEKL. Antigen-specific CD4+ T cells were expanded with viral peptide pools in the ViraFEST assay before sequencing. Cultured cells yielded isolated CD4+ T cells after about ten days. Vaccination of participants consisted of two doses of either the BNT162b2 or mRNA-1273 vaccine. In culture with 8 to 10 IU/ml IL-2 and about 10 ug/ml peptides, PBMC were grown at a few million per well. On day 3 and again on day 7, half the medium was replaced with IL-2 medium. The assay was immunoSEQ multiplex PCR, and TCRdb's table has in-frame clones only and misses some. The table lists under 35,000 clones, approximately 71% of them singletons.

Source: CD4+ T cells from PBMCs cultured with HCoV-NL63 spike peptides, taken after COVID-19 vaccination. J is TRBJ1-5 and V is TRBV4-1; 8 nucleotides match TRBD1. The clonotype originates from a human donor who received a COVID-19 vaccine. In DNA form, the CDR3 reads TGCGCCAGCAGCCAAGGAAGAGCAGACAGGGGCCGGTATAGCAATCAGCCCCAGCATTTT. Its protein product is CASSQGRADRGRYSNQPQHF.